The clone carrying this T cell receptor (beta chain) was detected a few times. The antigen remains undetermined. Sequenced by immunoSEQ multiplex PCR; TCRdb stores in-frame clones only, minus some. The data hold approximately 78,000 clones, with 78% observed a single time. The data were obtained in a study of radiotherapy plus CTLA-4 blockade in lung cancer. Findings and caveats of the study: How blood T cell clones changed early, along with interferon-beta, reportedly forecast response best. Some TCR clones had been derived from tumors. These clones expanded in peripheral blood after radiotherapy plus ipilimumab.

CDR3 size: 13 residues. Trimming left V 1 base short and J 6 bases short, with 10 bases between. Per the germline V gene, CDR1 is SGHTA and CDR2 is FQGNSA. The sequencing used peripheral blood, collected from a patient treated with radiotherapy plus ipilimumab. This clonotype was sampled from a human donor with non-small cell lung cancer who had a complete response to radiotherapy plus ipilimumab. The J gene is TRBJ2-7, the V gene TRBV7-2, with D perhaps TRBD1 or TRBD2 (5 bases each). The CDR3 sequence: CASSLGGMGEQYF. CDR3 nucleotides: TGTGCCAGCAGCTTAGGGGGGATGGGCGAGCAGTACTTC.